A selection of T cell receptor beta chains follows, all from one sample in a study of CD8+CD57+ T cells in acquired aplastic anemia. One entry per CDR3 protein, called by TCRdb with MiXCR from the reads. This sample carries 100,000 to 150,000 distinct CDR3 sequences, around 46% of them seen once, and the ten largest clones take 2% to 3%. Material for sequencing was sorted CD4+, CD8+, or CD8+CD57+ T cells (not recorded which) from PBMCs. Receptors originate from a human donor in good health, serving as a control. The CDR3 runs from the conserved cysteine through the conserved F or W. Each record gives: CDR3 length, V gene, D gene, CDR3 protein. The D gene is left open where the match is weak.

len: 17
v_gene: TRBV7-6
d_gene: NA
CDR3aa: CASSLAVRGASYNEQFF

len: 14
v_gene: TRBV15
d_gene: NA
CDR3aa: CATSSARDSVTQFF

len: 13
v_gene: TRBV7-3
d_gene: NA
CDR3aa: CASSFTENTEAFF

len: 16
v_gene: TRBV7-2
d_gene: NA
CDR3aa: CASSLMSGTTSDGYTF

len: 16
v_gene: TRBV5-1
d_gene: TRBD1
CDR3aa: CASSPGQGLSGNTIYF

len: 14
v_gene: TRBV3-1
d_gene: NA
CDR3aa: CASSQGPHGNTIYF

len: 16
v_gene: TRBV19
d_gene: NA
CDR3aa: CASSIRDTTSNQPQHF

len: 15
v_gene: TRBV5-6
d_gene: NA
CDR3aa: CASSPGTQYNSPLHF

len: 14
v_gene: TRBV7-2
d_gene: NA
CDR3aa: CATENEGVRNEQYF

len: 16
v_gene: TRBV7-3
d_gene: NA
CDR3aa: CASSLMDGLNTGELFF

len: 16
v_gene: TRBV15
d_gene: NA
CDR3aa: CATSRGSIGENTEAFF

len: 17
v_gene: TRBV5-4
d_gene: TRBD2
CDR3aa: CASSLGLRGGQTDTQYF

len: 14
v_gene: TRBV7-2
d_gene: TRBD1
CDR3aa: CASSGRQGLETQYF

len: 15
v_gene: TRBV6-2/TRBV6-3
d_gene: TRBD1
CDR3aa: CASSAGQEVSYEQYF

len: 16
v_gene: TRBV10-3
d_gene: TRBD2
CDR3aa: CAISGSSGGAANTQYF

len: 15
v_gene: TRBV7-3
d_gene: TRBD1
CDR3aa: CASSLQGARTDTQYF

len: 14
v_gene: TRBV2
d_gene: TRBD1
CDR3aa: CASSRETGGYGYTF

len: 15
v_gene: TRBV9
d_gene: NA
CDR3aa: CASSSGRVLTGELFF

len: 15
v_gene: TRBV20-1
d_gene: NA
CDR3aa: CSARDPAGSDTEAFF

len: 17
v_gene: TRBV7-3
d_gene: TRBD1
CDR3aa: CASSFGQPGQSTDTQYF

len: 11
v_gene: TRBV7-9
d_gene: NA
CDR3aa: CAGNKNTEAFF

len: 14
v_gene: TRBV12-3/TRBV12-4
d_gene: NA
CDR3aa: CASTFRDPNQPQHF

len: 14
v_gene: TRBV11-3
d_gene: TRBD2
CDR3aa: CASSLVAGGYEQYF

len: 16
v_gene: TRBV24-1
d_gene: NA
CDR3aa: CATSDEGGQNQETQYF

len: 18
v_gene: TRBV9
d_gene: NA
CDR3aa: CASSVAGRAGMGVNTQYF

len: 14
v_gene: TRBV7-2
d_gene: NA
CDR3aa: CASSLERRRETQYF

len: 14
v_gene: TRBV15
d_gene: NA
CDR3aa: CATSRVGYQETQYF

len: 16
v_gene: TRBV9
d_gene: NA
CDR3aa: CASNPSGGLTYNEQFF

len: 14
v_gene: TRBV29-1
d_gene: NA
CDR3aa: CSASRQSTNTEAFF

len: 12
v_gene: TRBV11-3
d_gene: NA
CDR3aa: CASSPNSYEQYF

len: 14
v_gene: TRBV5-1
d_gene: NA
CDR3aa: CASRGTPSYNEQFF

len: 13
v_gene: TRBV2
d_gene: NA
CDR3aa: CASSANLQSPLHF

len: 12
v_gene: TRBV5-4
d_gene: NA
CDR3aa: CASSLLAETQYF

len: 14
v_gene: TRBV6-5
d_gene: NA
CDR3aa: CASSYSSLGEGAFF

len: 18
v_gene: TRBV25-1
d_gene: TRBD2
CDR3aa: CASSGASPAGVSTDTQYF

len: 14
v_gene: TRBV18
d_gene: NA
CDR3aa: CASSLGQFVDEQFF

len: 16
v_gene: TRBV5-5
d_gene: NA
CDR3aa: CASSLAPAARNYGYTF

len: 18
v_gene: TRBV10-3
d_gene: NA
CDR3aa: CAISQDYRGAEDNQPQHF

len: 16
v_gene: TRBV11-2
d_gene: NA
CDR3aa: CASSFRPGTSAETQYF

len: 13
v_gene: TRBV10-2
d_gene: NA
CDR3aa: CASSQGVSYEQYF

len: 17
v_gene: TRBV11-3
d_gene: NA
CDR3aa: CASSLSRGRGGTDTQYF

len: 16
v_gene: TRBV19
d_gene: NA
CDR3aa: CASSIGRLVVQETQYF

len: 14
v_gene: TRBV12-3/TRBV12-4
d_gene: NA
CDR3aa: CASSRDTLHYGYTF

len: 12
v_gene: TRBV10-3
d_gene: TRBD1
CDR3aa: CAISPGGREQFF

len: 16
v_gene: TRBV5-5
d_gene: NA
CDR3aa: CASSLAAGTSGNTIYF

len: 13
v_gene: TRBV20-1
d_gene: TRBD1
CDR3aa: CSAKTGGNQPQHF

len: 14
v_gene: TRBV2
d_gene: NA
CDR3aa: CASSVGDSRYEQYF

len: 15
v_gene: TRBV2
d_gene: NA
CDR3aa: CACSQGPNSNQPQHF

len: 16
v_gene: TRBV9
d_gene: NA
CDR3aa: CASSARQAGSGNTIYF

len: 13
v_gene: TRBV5-1
d_gene: NA
CDR3aa: CASSLRGDYGYTF

len: 14
v_gene: TRBV4-1
d_gene: NA
CDR3aa: CASSQGPNSYEQYF

len: 17
v_gene: TRBV7-2
d_gene: TRBD2
CDR3aa: CASSLEAGGPGLYEQFF